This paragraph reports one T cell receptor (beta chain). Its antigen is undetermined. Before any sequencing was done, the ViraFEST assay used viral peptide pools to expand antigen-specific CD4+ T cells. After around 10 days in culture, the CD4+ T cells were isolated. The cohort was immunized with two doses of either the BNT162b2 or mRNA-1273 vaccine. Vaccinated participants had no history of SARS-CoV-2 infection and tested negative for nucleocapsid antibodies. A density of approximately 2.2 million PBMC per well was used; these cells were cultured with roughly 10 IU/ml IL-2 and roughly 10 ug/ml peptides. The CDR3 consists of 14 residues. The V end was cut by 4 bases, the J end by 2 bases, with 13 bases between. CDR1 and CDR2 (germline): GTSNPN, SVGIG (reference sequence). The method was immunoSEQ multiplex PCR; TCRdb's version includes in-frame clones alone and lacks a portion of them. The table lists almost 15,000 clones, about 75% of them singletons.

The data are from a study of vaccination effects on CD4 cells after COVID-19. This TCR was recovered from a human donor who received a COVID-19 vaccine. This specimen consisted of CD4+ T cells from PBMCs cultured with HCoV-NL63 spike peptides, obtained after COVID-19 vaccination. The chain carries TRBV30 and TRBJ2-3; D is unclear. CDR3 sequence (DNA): TGTGCCTGGATCCGTGGAGAACTCACAGATACGCAGTATTTT. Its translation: CAWIRGELTDTQYF.